This T cell receptor (beta chain) was identified during a study of blood T cell repertoires in COVID-19. On the study more broadly: COVID-19 samples, acute and convalescent, were from the United States, Italy and Spain. Nucleic acid was either cDNA or gDNA, and it came from T cells, B-cell-depleted T cells, or PBMCs.

V was shortened by 5 bases and J by 4 bases, with 15 bases between the two germline ends. The CDR3 extends over 15 amino acids. The germline V gene encodes CDR1 SEHNR and CDR2 FQNEAQ (reference sequence). Authors' data handling: Amplification of reference gene primers was used by the study to estimate nucleated cell counts. Repertoires were generated with immunoSEQ multiplex PCR, while TCRdb's copy carries only in-frame clones and drops some. V and J calls and clone size are those listed in that table; D and trimming were worked out from the DNA. The profile covers about 80,000 clones, with around 81% appearing a single time and approximately 16% taken by the ten largest.

The chain employs TRBV7-9 and TRBJ1-3, with a possible D match to TRBD1 (6 bases). Sequencing used peripheral blood. The TCR comes from a human donor in a cohort sampled during active COVID-19. The CDR3 DNA sequence: TGTGCCAGCAGCCAGAACAGGGATTCGGGAAACACCATATATTTT. This sequence encodes CASSQNRDSGNTIYF.